This T cell receptor (beta chain) was captured in a study of blood T cell repertoires in COVID-19. Study information: Specimens from acute and convalescent COVID-19 originated in the United States, Italy and Spain. Nucleic acid was either cDNA or gDNA, and it came from T cells, B-cell-depleted T cells, or PBMCs.

V lost 1 base and J 4 bases, leaving 8 bases between the germline ends. The germline gives CDR1 SGHRS, CDR2 YFSETQ. The CDR3 length is 13 residues. This clone was seen only a few times. This specimen includes other DNA sequences encoding the same CDR3. Authors' processing steps: Reference gene primer amplification in the assay estimated nucleated cell counts. Clones were read by immunoSEQ multiplex PCR, and TCRdb kept only the in-frame ones, dropping some. That table gives V, J and clone size, and the DNA gave D and trimming. The sample has about 160,000 clones, less than 85% seen once; the top ten hold about 3%.

This receptor was taken from a human donor with acute or convalescent COVID-19. The donor label of this sample is uncertain. V gene TRBV5-1 combines with J gene TRBJ1-2; maybe TRBD1 (6 bases). Sequencing input: peripheral blood. DNA of the CDR3: TGCGCCAGCAGCTTGCAGGGGAGCTATGGCTACACCTTC. Translation gives CASSLQGSYGYTF.